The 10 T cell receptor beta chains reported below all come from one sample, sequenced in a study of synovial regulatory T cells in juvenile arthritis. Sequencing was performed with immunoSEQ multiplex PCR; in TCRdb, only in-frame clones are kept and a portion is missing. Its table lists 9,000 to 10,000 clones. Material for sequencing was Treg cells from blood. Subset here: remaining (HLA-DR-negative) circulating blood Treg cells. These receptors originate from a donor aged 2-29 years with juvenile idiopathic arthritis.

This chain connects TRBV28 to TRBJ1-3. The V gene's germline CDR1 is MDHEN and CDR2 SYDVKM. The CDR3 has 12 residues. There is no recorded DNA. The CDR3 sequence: CASSSPGNTIYF.

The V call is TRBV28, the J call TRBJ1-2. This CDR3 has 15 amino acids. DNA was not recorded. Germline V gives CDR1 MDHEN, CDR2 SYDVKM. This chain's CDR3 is CASSPPGVFNYGYTF.

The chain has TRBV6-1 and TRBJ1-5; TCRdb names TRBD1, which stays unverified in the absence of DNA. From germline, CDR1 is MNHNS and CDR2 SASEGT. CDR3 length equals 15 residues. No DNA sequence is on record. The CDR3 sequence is CATESRYRGRQPQHF.

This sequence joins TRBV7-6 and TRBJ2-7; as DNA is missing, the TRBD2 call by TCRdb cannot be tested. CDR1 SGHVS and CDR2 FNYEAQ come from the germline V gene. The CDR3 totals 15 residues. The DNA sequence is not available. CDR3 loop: CASSQEGLAGAEQYF.

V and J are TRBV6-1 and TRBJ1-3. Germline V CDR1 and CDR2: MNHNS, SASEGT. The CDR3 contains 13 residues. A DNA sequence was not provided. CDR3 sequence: CASSEARGYTIYF.

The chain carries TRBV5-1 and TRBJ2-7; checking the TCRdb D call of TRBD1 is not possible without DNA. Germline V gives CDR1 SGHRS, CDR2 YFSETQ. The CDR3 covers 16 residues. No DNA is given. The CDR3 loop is CASSRGRTGGAYEQYF.

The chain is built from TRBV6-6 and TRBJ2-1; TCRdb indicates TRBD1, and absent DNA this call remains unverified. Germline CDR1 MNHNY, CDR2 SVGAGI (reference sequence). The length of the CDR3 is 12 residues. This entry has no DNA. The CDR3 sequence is CASQTGFNEQFF.

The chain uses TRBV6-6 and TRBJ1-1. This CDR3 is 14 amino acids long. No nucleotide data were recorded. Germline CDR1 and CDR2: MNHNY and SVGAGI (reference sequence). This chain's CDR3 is CASGKKAGDTEAFF.

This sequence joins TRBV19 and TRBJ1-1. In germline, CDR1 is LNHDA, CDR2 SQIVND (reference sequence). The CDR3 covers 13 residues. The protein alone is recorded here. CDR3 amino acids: CASRDSPNTEAFF.

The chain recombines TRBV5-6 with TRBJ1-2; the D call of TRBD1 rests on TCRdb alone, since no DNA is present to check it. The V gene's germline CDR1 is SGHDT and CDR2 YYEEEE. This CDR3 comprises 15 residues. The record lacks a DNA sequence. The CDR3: CASSLTAQGAYGYTF. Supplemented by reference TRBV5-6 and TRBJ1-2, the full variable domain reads DAGVTQSPTHLIKTRGQQVTLRCSPKSGHDTVSWYQQALGQGPQFIFQYYEEEERQRGNFPDRFSGHQFPNYSSELNVNALLLGDSALYLCASSLTAQGAYGYTFGSGTRLTVV.